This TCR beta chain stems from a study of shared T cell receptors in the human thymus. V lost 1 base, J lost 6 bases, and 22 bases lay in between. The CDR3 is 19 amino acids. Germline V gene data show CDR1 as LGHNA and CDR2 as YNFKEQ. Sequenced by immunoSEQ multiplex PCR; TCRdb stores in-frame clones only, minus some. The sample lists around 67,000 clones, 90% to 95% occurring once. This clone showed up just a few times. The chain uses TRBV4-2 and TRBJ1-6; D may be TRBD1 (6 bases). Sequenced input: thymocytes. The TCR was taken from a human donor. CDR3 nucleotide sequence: TGTGCCAGCAGCCAAGGACCTACTCAGGGGAGTTTTAGTAATTCACCCCTCCACTTT. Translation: CASSQGPTQGSFSNSPLHF.